The table lists the clone carrying this TCR beta chain with a few counts. What it binds is not known. This sample is drawn from a study of T-cell memory formation after mild COVID-19. V dropped 2 bases and J dropped 3 bases, with 8 bases sitting between them. The CDR3 loop spans 13 amino acids. Germline lookup yields CDR1 KGHSH and CDR2 LQKENI. Each CDR3 protein is one row after TCRdb ran MiXCR on the 5' RACE reads. The table lists fewer than 250,000 distinct CDR3 sequences, 15% of them singletons, with under 2.5% in the top ten. Findings and limits, study-wide: Contracting clones, day 15 to 85, had balanced CD4/CD8, and later expanders favored CD4+. What remained unconfirmed was the SARS-CoV-2 specificity of second-wave clones peaking on day 37.

The sequence came from an adult woman who had mild COVID-19 (a few samples of this study predate the infection). Cell type and time point are not known. The rearrangement uses TRBV18 and TRBJ2-7; the D is unclear. Material: PBMCs or a T cell subset sorted from them (not recorded which). For the CDR3, the DNA is TGTGCCAGCTCACCAGGGCTAGACTACGAGCAGTACTTC. Translated, it gives CASSPGLDYEQYF.